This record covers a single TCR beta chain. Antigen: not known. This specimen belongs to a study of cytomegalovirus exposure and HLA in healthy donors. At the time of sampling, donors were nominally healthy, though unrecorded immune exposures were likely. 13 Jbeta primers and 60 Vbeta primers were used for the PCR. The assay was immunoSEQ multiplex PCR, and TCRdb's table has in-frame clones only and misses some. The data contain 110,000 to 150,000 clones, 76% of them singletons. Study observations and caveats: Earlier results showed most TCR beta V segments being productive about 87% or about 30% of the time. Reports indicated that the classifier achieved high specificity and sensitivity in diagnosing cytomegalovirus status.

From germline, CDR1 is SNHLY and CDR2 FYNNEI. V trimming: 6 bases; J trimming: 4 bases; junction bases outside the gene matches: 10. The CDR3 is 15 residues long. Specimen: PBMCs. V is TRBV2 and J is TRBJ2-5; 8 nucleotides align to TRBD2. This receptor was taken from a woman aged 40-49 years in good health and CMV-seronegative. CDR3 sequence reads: CASRARNLAGETQYF. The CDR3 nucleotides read TGTGCCAGCAGGGCGCGGAATCTAGCGGGAGAGACCCAGTACTTC.